This TCR beta chain emerged from a study of T cell responses to AZD1222 COVID-19 vaccine. Generated by immunoSEQ multiplex PCR, the TCRdb table keeps only in-frame clones and is missing some. This table holds approximately 180,000 clones, around 89% found once. A word on this clone: The antigen is not known.

The germline V gene encodes CDR1 LGHDT and CDR2 YNNKEL (reference sequence). Trimming left V 0 bases short and J 2 bases short, with 11 bases between. This CDR3 region has 16 residues. Overall study results and limits: Elevations in Spike-specific TCR breadth and depth followed administration of two AZD1222 doses. White British donors predominated, females outnumbered males, and clonal diversity was possibly underestimated. Within unmutated variant regions lay the reported targets of nearly half of spike-specific TCRs. Sampling captured repertoires only after the peak T cell response.

This chain connects TRBV3-1 (or the pseudogene TRBV3-2) to TRBJ2-1; D is perhaps TRBD1 (6 bases). This receptor was taken from an adult who received the AZD1222 COVID-19 vaccine. This sample comprised peripheral blood, obtained 28 days after the second AZD1222 dose. The CDR3 protein is CASSQEGTFTYNEQFF. In DNA form, the CDR3 reads TGTGCCAGCAGCCAAGAAGGGACATTCACCTACAATGAGCAGTTCTTC.